This T cell receptor beta chain was captured by sequencing in a study of T cells in localized non-small cell lung cancer. Germline CDR1 SGHRS, CDR2 YFSETQ. The CDR3 is made up of 14 amino acids. Trimming took off 2 bases at V and 2 bases at J, with 10 bases between the two ends. Whole-study results and caveats: Within adjacent lung there appeared a median around 55 of the top 100 tumor clones. Only one tumor region was sequenced, so heterogeneity remains possible. There was higher T cell clonality in uninvolved adjacent lung than in tumor, and it was highest there. Patients showing higher blood T cell density tended to see longer overall survival.

The repertoire was sequenced with immunoSEQ multiplex PCR; TCRdb's copy has only in-frame clones and lacks some. The sample holds tens of thousands of clones, about nine tenths seen once. This clone was counted a few times. The antigen is unknown. The sample here was peripheral blood, taken before any cancer treatment. The chain employs TRBV5-1 and TRBJ1-2; D is ambiguous. The origin of this receptor is a male donor at least 60 years old with stage III lung adenocarcinoma. The CDR3: CASSFRNQNYGYTF. The CDR3 coding sequence is TGCGCCAGCAGCTTCCGGAATCAGAACTATGGCTACACCTTC.